In its sample, the clone carrying this T cell receptor beta chain was seen a few times. Its antigen is still unknown. This specimen belongs to a study of Ad26.COV2.S vaccination and SARS-CoV-2 variants. Study-level results: Relative to placebo recipients, vaccine recipients exhibited elevated spike-specific TCR breadth.

Documented treatment: some 20 received Ad26.COV2.S at low or high dose, single or two shots; 5 received placebo; per-sample allocation not given. Following the first vaccine or placebo injection, samples were taken on day 63. TCRdb's copy holds only in-frame clones and misses some; the assay was immunoSEQ multiplex PCR. This sample has about 350,000 clones; roughly 90% occur once, and the top ten carry around 10%. This sample comprised peripheral blood, obtained in a trial of Ad26.COV2.S vaccine versus placebo. The TCR was taken from a person between 18 and 59 years old who received the Ad26.COV2.S COVID-19 vaccine or a placebo.

The CDR3 DNA is TGCGCCAGCAGCCAAGATTGGGCAGATACGCAGTATTTT. The encoded protein is CASSQDWADTQYF. The chain combines TRBV4-1 with TRBJ2-3; no reliable D call. Germline values: CDR1 MGHRA, CDR2 YSYEKL. The germline V and J ends were trimmed by 0 bases and 4 bases, with 5 bases remaining between them. The CDR3 spans 13 residues.